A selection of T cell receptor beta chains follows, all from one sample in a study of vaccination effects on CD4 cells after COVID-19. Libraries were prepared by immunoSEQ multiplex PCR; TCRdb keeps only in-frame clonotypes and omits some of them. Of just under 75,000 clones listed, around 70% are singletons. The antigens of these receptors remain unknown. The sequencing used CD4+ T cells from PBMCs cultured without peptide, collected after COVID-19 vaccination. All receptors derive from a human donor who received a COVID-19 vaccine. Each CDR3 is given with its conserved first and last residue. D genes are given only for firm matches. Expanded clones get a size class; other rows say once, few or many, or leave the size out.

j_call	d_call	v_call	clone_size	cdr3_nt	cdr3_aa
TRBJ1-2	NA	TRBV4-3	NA	TGCGCCAGCAGCCAAGTAGTCGACGGCGGCTATGGCTACACCTTC	CASSQVVDGGYGYTF
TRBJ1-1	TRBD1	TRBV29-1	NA	TGCAGCGTTGAAGGGACAGGGGGCCCTGAAGCTTTCTTT	CSVEGTGGPEAFF
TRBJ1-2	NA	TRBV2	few	TGTGCCAGCAGTTATCAGGGCGTAGAGGGCTACACCTTC	CASSYQGVEGYTF
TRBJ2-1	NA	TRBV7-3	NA	TGTGCCAGCAGCTTTGGGGGCTGGAATGAGCAGTTCTTC	CASSFGGWNEQFF
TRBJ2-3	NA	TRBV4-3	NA	TGCGCCAGCAGCCTAAGGGGCTGGGACGGTGGGACAGATACGCAGTATTTT	CASSLRGWDGGTDTQYF
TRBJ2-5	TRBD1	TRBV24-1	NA	TGTGCCACCAGTGAGGCCGGGACAGGGGGCCGGGAGACCCAGTACTTC	CATSEAGTGGRETQYF
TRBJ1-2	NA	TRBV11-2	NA	TGTGCCAGCAGCTTAAGTATCGGCCAGGGTTTTTTTGGCTACACCTTC	CASSLSIGQGFFGYTF
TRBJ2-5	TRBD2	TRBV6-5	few	TGTGCCAGCAGGACTCCGGGACTAGCGGAGACCCAGTACTTC	CASRTPGLAETQYF
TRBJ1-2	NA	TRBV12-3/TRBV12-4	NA	TGTGCCAGCAGTCAGGGACGGAACTATGGCTACACCTTC	CASSQGRNYGYTF
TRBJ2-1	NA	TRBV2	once	TGTGCCAGCAGTGCGGGGCGCAGCTCCTACAATGAGCAGTTCTTC	CASSAGRSSYNEQFF
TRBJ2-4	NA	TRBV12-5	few	TGTGCTAGTGGTCCTACAGGGTCGCTAGCCAAAAACATTCAGTACTTC	CASGPTGSLAKNIQYF
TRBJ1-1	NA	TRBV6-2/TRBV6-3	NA	TGTGCCAGCAGTTTCTATTTAGTGGCTTTCTTT	CASSFYLVAFF
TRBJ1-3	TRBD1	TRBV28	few	TGTGCCAGCAGTCGTGACAGGGTTAGCACCATATATTTT	CASSRDRVSTIYF
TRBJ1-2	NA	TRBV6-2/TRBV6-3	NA	TGTGCCAGCAGTCGACCGGGACCCGGCTATGGCTACACCTTC	CASSRPGPGYGYTF
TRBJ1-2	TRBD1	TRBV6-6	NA	TGTGCCAGCAGTTTCTTAGACAGGGGACCTGGCGGCTACACCTTC	CASSFLDRGPGGYTF
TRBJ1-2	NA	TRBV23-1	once	TGCGCCAGCAGTCAATTGGTCAGCTATGGCTACACCTTC	CASSQLVSYGYTF
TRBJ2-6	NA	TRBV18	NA	TGTGCCAGCTCACCACCGAATTACGGGGCTAGTGGGGCCAACGTCCTGACTTTC	CASSPPNYGASGANVLTF
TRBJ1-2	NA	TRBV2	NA	TGTGCCAGCAGTACCCAGGGGAACAATGGCTACACCTTC	CASSTQGNNGYTF
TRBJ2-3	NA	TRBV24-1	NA	TGTGCCACTAGAGCGAGCGGAGGCACAGATACGCAGTATTTT	CATRASGGTDTQYF
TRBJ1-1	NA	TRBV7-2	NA	TGTGCCAGCAGTTCACAGGGCCCGGGACTGACTGAAGCTTTCTTT	CASSSQGPGLTEAFF
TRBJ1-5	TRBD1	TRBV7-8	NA	TGTGCCAGCAGCTTCAGACAGGGGGAGGGTCAGCCCCAGCATTTT	CASSFRQGEGQPQHF
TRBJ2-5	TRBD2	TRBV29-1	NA	TGCAGCGTACTAGCGGGGGGAGAGACCCAGTACTTC	CSVLAGGETQYF